This note documents a single T cell receptor (beta chain) sequence. No antigen is known for it. These data originate in a study of cytomegalovirus exposure and HLA in healthy donors. Study results and caveats: Immune exposure information comprised only CMV serostatus. Reported performance of the classifier showed diagnosis of cytomegalovirus status with high specificity and sensitivity. Sequencing likely produced, as an artifact, a cluster of highly shared sequence variants. An analysis that was carried out later associated 16,000 or so TCR beta sequences with HLA alleles at 0.05 false discovery rate.

The study ran its PCR with 60 Vbeta and 13 Jbeta primers. Some clones are missing from TCRdb's copy, which holds only in-frame ones; the method was immunoSEQ multiplex PCR. This sample has roughly 230,000 clones, with 92% found just once. The CDR3 totals 16 residues. Germline V lookup: CDR1 SGHTA, CDR2 FQGNSA. The ends were cut back, 5 bases at V and 0 bases at J, with 17 bases in the middle. The chain is built from TRBV7-2 and TRBJ2-7; the D gene is possibly TRBD1 (6 bases). The receptor was derived from a girl aged 2 to 10 in good health and CMV-seronegative. Sequencing was carried out using PBMCs. The CDR3 DNA reads TGTGCCAGCAGCCACGGCAGGGGCCCGAGCTCCTACGAGCAGTACTTC. Translation gives CASSHGRGPSSYEQYF.